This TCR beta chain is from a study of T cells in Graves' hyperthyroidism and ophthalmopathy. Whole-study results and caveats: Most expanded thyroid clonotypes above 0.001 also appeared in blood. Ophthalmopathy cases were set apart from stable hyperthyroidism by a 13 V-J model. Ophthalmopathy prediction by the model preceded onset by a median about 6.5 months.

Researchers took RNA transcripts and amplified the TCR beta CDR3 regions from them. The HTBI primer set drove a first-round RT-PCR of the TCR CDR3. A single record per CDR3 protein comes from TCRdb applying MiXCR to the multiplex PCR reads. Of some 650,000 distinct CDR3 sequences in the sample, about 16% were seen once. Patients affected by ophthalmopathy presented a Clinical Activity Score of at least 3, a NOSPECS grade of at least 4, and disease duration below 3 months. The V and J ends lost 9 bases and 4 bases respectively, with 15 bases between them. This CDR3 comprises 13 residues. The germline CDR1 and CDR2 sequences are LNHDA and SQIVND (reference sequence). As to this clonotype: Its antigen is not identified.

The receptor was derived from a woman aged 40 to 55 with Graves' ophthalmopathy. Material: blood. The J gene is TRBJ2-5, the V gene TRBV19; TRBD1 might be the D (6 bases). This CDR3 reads CAREDSRPETQYF. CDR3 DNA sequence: TGTGCCAGGGAGGACAGCCGCCCAGAGACCCAGTACTTC. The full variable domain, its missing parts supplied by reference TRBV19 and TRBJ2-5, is DGGITQSPKYLFRKEGQNVTLSCEQNLNHDAMYWYRQDPGQGLRLIYYSQIVNDFQKGDIAEGYSVSREKKESFPLTVTSAQKNPTAFYLCAREDSRPETQYFGPGTRLLVL.